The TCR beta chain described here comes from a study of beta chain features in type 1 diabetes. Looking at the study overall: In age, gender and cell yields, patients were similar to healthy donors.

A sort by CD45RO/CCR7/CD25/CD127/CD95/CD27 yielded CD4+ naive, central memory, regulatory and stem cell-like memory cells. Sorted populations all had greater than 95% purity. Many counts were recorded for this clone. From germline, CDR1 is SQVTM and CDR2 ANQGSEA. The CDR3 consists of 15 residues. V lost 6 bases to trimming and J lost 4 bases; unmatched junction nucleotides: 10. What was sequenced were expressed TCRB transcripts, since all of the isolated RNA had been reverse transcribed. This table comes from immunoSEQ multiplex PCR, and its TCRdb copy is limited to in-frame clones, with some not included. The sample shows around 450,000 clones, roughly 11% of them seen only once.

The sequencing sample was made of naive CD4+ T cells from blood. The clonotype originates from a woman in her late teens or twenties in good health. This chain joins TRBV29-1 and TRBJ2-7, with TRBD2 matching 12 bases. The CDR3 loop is CSVVRLAGESYEQYF. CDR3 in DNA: TGCAGCGTCGTCCGACTAGCGGGAGAGAGTTACGAGCAGTACTTC.